This TCR beta chain was sequenced for a study of blood T cell repertoires in COVID-19 (dated by TCRdb to 2020 to 2021). Notes on the research overall: Collaborator samples came from the United States, Italy and Spain and covered acute and convalescent phases of COVID-19. The material from the prospective study consisted of cDNA or gDNA derived from T cells, B-cell-depleted T cells, or PBMCs. Deeply sampled blood TCRbeta repertoires from subjects exposed to, actively infected with, or recovered from COVID-19 were included in the dataset. The repertoires were released in a freely available public database meant as a resource for research on the immune response to SARS-CoV-2. Samples came from the ongoing ImmuneRACE study (first 160 participants) plus 1,254 subjects from 6 global collaborators. The sample metadata nearly always contained a de-identified subject ID, COVID-19 status, age in years and sex. Where available, HLA class I and class II types were obtained from metadata supplied by the sample provider rather than from assay-based typing. Summary of the overall study and its limitations: Clinical and demographic metadata were provided uncurated, with the amount varying by source and participant.

In the prospective study, participants were roughly 18 to 100 years old, resided in about two dozen geographic areas of the United States, and were enrolled through a virtual design. In the prospective study, participants were assigned to cohorts based on the clinical history participants reported in a screening survey and a study questionnaire. A participant counted as exposed if, within 2 weeks of entering the study, that participant had been in contact with someone who had a PCR-confirmed or clinician-diagnosed COVID-19 case. In the prospective study, whole blood, serum and a nasopharyngeal or oropharyngeal swab were collected from each participant by mobile phlebotomists. Participants in the prospective study had the option to provide additional blood draws and questionnaires over a 2-month period. Before DNA extraction, prospective study blood samples were shipped either frozen or at room temperature.

This clone has more than one count but fewer than ten. There is no known antigen for this receptor. Base qualities are not recorded, but no much larger clone differs from it by a single base. The germline V gene gives CDR1 as SGDLS and CDR2 as YYNGEE. The germline ends are 4 bases apart after V is trimmed by 4 bases and J by 3 bases. The CDR3 runs 11 amino acids, cysteine and phenylalanine included. This entry keeps only the CDR3 DNA: 33 bases, framed from base 1. The immunoSEQ Assay, a bias-controlled multiplex PCR, was used to amplify TCRbeta CDR3 regions from genomic DNA. In the authors' own workflow: The number of nucleated cells in each sample was estimated by amplification of reference gene primers within the assay. To quantify the absolute abundance of each unique TCRbeta CDR3 rearrangement, sequence reads were collapsed and filtered. For each sample, productive Simpson clonality was calculated by taking the square root of Simpson's diversity index across productive rearrangements. TCRdb holds this immuneACCESS table with in-frame rearrangements only. Some clones are missing; in checked studies, unresolved V genes explain under half, and the rest has no known cause. From that table come the V and J calls and clone size; the DNA was used to work out D and trimming. The sample table contains about 220,000 clones; only one count was recorded for around 90% of them. The leading ten clones occupy over 13% of the sample.

Sequenced sample: PBMCs or T cells enriched from blood (not recorded which). This TCR came from a man aged 25 to 40 who had been exposed to COVID-19. The sequence joins TRBV9 to TRBJ1-1; no D gene is confidently identified. The CDR3 reads CASSPYTEAFF. The DNA reads TGTGCCAGCAGCCCATACACTGAAGCTTTCTTT.